The present entry profiles one TCR beta chain with its context. The data are from a study of CD8 T cells in Susac syndrome. TCR beta sequencing covered blood CD8+ and CD4+ T cells. The individuals used as controls were healthy donors who had been matched for both age and sex. The CD8+ and CD4+ T cells were isolated magnetically using a negative isolation approach, whereas the TEMRA cells were enriched by FACS. After extraction with the RNeasy kit, roughly 0.5 to 1 ug of the RNA was reverse transcribed using random hexamers. TCRdb analysed the immunoSEQ multiplex PCR reads with MiXCR anew, one entry per CDR3 protein. The sample includes roughly 160,000 distinct CDR3 sequences, 90% to 95% of them seen just once. This receptor was identified in a human donor in good health. The source material was CD4+ T cells from PBMCs.

CDR3 protein: CASRTFAAAEAFF. The CDR3 DNA is TGTGCCAGCAGGACCTTCGCGGCTGCTGAAGCTTTCTTT. The chain combines TRBV12-3 or TRBV12-4 with TRBJ1-1; no reliable D call. The CDR3 runs to 13 residues. Deletions cut 6 bases from V and 6 bases from J, with 14 bases between.